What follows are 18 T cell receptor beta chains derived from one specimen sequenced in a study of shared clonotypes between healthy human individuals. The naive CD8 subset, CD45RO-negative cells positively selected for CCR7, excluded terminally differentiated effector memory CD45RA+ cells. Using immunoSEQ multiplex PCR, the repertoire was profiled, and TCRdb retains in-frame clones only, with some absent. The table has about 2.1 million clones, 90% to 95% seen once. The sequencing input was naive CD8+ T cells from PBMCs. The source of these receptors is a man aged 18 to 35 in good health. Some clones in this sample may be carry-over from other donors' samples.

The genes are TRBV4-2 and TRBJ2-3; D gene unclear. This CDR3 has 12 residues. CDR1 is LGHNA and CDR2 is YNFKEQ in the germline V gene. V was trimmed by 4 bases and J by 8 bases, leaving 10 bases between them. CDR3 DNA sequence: TGTGCCAGCAGCCCCCGTGACCTTACGCAGTATTTT. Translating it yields CASSPRDLTQYF.

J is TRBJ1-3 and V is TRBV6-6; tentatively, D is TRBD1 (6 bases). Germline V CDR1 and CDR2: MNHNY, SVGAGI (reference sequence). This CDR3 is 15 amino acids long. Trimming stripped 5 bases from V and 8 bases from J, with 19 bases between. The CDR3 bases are TGTGCCAGCAGTATTAACAGGGTGTTCAAGGACACCATATATTTT. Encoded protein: CASSINRVFKDTIYF.

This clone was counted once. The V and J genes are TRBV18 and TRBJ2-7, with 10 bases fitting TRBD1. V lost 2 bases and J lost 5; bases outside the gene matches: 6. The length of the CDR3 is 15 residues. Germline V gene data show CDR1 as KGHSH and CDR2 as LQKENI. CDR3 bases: TGTGCCAGCTCACCAGGGGGACAGGGGTTGCACGAGCAGTACTTC. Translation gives CASSPGGQGLHEQYF.

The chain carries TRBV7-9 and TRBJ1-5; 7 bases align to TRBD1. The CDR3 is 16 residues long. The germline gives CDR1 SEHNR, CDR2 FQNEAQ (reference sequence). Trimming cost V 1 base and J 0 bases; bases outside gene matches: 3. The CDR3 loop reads CASSLGDSFSNQPQHF. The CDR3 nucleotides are TGTGCCAGCAGCTTAGGGGACAGTTTTAGCAATCAGCCCCAGCATTTT.

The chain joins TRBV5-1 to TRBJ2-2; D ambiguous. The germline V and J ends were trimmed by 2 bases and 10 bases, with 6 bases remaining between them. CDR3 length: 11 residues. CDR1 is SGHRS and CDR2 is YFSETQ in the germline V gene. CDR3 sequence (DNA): TGCGCCAGCAGCTTTAATGAGGAGCTGTTTTTT. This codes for CASSFNEELFF.

The CDR3 is CASSSRQGGHEPQHF. In nucleotides, the CDR3 is TGTGCCAGCAGCTCCAGACAGGGGGGACATGAGCCCCAGCATTTT. This chain connects TRBV7-6 to TRBJ1-5; 9 positions agree with TRBD1. Germline CDR1 SGHVS, CDR2 FNYEAQ. V lost 4 bases and J lost 8; bases outside the gene matches: 9. The CDR3 is 15 residues long. Complete variable domain (other parts from reference TRBV7-6 and TRBJ1-5): GAGVSQSPRYKVTKRGQDVALRCDPISGHVSLYWYRQALGQGPEFLTYFNYEAQQDKSGLPNDRFSAERPEGSISTLTIQRTEQRDSAMYRCASSSRQGGHEPQHFGDGTRLSIL.

CDR3 region: CATGFLAGWNEQFF. CDR3 DNA: TGTGCCACCGGCTTCTTAGCCGGGTGGAATGAGCAGTTCTTC. The chain carries TRBV27 and TRBJ2-1, with unresolved D. V was pared by 10 bases and J by 7 bases, with 20 bases between. The CDR3 runs 14 residues. Germline V gives CDR1 MNHEY, CDR2 SMNVEV (reference sequence).

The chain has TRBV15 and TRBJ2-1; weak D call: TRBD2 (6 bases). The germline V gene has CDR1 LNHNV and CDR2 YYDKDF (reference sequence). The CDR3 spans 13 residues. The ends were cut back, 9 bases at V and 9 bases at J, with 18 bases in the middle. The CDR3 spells CATGSQGDFEQFF. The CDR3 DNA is TGTGCCACGGGGTCTCAAGGGGACTTTGAGCAGTTCTTC.

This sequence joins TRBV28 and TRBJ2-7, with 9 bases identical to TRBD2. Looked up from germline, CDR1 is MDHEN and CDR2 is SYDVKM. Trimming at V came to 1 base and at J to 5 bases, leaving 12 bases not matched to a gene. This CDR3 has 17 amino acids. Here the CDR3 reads CASSLYRGGRAADEQYF. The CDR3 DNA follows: TGTGCCAGCAGTTTATACCGGGGCGGGAGGGCCGCGGACGAGCAGTACTTC.

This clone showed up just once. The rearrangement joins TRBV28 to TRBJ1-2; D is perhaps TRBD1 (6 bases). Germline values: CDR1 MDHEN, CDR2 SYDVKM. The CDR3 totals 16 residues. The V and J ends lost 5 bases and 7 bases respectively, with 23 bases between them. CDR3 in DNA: TGTGCCAGCAGTAAAGGGGGAAGATCCCTTTCCGGTGGCTACACCTTC. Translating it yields CASSKGGRSLSGGYTF.

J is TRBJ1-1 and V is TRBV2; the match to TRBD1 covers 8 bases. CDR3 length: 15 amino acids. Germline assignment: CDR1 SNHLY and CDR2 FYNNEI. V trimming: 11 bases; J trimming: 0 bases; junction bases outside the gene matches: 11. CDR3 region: CAPRDRLLMNTEAFF. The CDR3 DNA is TGTGCCCCTAGGGACAGGCTCCTCATGAACACTGAAGCTTTCTTT. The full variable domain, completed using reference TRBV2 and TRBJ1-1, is EPEVTQTPSHQVTQMGQEVILRCVPISNHLYFYWYRQILGQKVEFLVSFYNNEISEKSEIFDDQFSVERPDGSNFTLKIRSTKLEDSAMYFCAPRDRLLMNTEAFFGQGTRLTVV.

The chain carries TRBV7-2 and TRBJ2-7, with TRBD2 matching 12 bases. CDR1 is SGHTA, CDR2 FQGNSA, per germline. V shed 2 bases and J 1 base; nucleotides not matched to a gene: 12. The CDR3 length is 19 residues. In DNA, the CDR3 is TGTGCCAGCAGCTTAAAGGGACTTACCGGACTAGCGGGATCCTACGAGCAGTACTTC. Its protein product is CASSLKGLTGLAGSYEQYF.

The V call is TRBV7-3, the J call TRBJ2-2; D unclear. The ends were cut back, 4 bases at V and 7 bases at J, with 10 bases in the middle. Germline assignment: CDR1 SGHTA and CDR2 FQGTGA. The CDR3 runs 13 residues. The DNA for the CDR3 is TGTGCCAGCAGCTCTGGTCGAGGCGGGGAGCTGTTTTTT. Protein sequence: CASSSGRGGELFF.

CDR3: CASSLGSGKVGELFF. The CDR3 region has the DNA TGTGCCAGCAGTCTTGGTAGCGGGAAAGTCGGGGAGCTGTTTTTT. The V gene is TRBV5-5, the J gene TRBJ2-2, with TRBD2 identical over 8 bases. The CDR3 sequence is 15 residues long. CDR1 and CDR2 (germline): SGHKS, YYEKEE (reference sequence). V trimming: 5 bases; J trimming: 7 bases; junction bases outside the gene matches: 10.

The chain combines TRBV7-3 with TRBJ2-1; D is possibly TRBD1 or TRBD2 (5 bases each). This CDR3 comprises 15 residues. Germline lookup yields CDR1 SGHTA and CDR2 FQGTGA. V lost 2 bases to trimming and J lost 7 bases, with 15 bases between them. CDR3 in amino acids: CASSLQGPPSNEQFF. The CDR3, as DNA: TGTGCCAGCAGCTTACAGGGACCTCCGTCAAATGAGCAGTTCTTC.

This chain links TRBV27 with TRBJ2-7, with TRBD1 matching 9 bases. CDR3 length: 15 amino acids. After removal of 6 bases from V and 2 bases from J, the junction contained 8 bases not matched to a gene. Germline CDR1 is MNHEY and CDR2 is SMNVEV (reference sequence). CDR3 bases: TGTGCCAGCAGAGGAACAGGGGGCGCAACCTACGAGCAGTACTTC. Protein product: CASRGTGGATYEQYF.

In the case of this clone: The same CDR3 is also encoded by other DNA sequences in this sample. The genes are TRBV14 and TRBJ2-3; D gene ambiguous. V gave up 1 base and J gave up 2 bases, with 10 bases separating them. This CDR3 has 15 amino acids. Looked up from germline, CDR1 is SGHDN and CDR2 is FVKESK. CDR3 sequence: CASSQVGGPTDTQYF. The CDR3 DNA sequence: TGTGCCAGCAGCCAAGTGGGCGGTCCCACAGATACGCAGTATTTT.

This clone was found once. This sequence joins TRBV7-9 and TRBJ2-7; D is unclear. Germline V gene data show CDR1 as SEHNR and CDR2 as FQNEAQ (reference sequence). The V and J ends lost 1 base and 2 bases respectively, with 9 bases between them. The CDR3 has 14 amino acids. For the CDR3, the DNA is TGTGCCAGCAGCTTAGGAGAAAGAGCCTACGAGCAGTACTTC. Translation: CASSLGERAYEQYF.